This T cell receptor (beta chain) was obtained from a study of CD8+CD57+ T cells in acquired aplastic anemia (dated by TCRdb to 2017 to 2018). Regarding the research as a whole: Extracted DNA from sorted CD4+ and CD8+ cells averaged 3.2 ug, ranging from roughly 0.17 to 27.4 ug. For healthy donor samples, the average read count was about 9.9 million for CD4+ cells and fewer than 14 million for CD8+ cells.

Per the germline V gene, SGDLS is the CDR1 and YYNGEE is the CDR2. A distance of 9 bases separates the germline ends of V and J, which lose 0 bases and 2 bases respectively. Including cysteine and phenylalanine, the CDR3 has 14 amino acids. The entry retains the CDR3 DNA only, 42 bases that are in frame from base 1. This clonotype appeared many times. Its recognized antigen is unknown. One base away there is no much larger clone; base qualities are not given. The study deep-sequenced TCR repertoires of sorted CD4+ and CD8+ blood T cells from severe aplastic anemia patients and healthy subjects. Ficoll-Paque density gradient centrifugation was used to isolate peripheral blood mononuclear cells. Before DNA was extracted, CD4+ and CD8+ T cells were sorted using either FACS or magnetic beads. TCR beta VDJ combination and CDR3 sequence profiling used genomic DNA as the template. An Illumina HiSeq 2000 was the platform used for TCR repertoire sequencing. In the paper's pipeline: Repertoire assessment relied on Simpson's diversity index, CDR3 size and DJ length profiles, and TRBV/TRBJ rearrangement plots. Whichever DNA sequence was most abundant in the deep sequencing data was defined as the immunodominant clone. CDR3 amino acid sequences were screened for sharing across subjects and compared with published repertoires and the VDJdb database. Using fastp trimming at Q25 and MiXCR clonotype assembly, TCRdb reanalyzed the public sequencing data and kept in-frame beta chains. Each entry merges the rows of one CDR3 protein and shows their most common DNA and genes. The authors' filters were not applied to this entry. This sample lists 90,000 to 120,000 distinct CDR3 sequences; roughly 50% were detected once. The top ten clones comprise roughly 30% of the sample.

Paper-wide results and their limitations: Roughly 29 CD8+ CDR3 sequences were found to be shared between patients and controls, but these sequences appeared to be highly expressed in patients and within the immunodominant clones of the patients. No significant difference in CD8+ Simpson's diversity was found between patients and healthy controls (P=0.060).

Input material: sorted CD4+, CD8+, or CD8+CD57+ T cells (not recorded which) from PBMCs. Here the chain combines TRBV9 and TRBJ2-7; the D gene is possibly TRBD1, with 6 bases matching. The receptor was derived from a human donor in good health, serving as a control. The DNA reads TGTGCCAGCAGCGTAGGAACAGGGCCCTACGAGCAGTACTTC. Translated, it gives CASSVGTGPYEQYF.